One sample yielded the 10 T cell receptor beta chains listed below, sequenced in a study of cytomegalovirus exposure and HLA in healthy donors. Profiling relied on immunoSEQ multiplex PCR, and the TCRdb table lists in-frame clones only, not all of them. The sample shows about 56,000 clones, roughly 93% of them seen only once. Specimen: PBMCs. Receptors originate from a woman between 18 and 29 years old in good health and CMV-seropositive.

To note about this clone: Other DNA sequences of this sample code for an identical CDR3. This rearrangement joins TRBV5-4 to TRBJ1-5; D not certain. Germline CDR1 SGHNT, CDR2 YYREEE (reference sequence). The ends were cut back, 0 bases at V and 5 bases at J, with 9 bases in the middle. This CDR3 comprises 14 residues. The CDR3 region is CASSLEGGDQPQHF. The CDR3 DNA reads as TGTGCCAGCAGCTTGGAAGGCGGAGATCAGCCCCAGCATTTT.

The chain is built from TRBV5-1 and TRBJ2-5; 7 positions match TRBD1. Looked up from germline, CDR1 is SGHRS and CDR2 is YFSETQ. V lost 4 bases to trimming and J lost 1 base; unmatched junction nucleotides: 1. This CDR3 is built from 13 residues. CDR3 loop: CASSNRGQETQYF. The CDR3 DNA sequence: TGCGCCAGCAGCAACAGGGGCCAAGAGACCCAGTACTTC. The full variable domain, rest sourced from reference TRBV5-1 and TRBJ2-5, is KAGVTQTPRYLIKTRGQQVTLSCSPISGHRSVSWYQQTPGQGLQFLFEYFSETQRNKGNFPGRFSGRQFSNSRSEMNVSTLELGDSALYLCASSNRGQETQYFGPGTRLLVL.

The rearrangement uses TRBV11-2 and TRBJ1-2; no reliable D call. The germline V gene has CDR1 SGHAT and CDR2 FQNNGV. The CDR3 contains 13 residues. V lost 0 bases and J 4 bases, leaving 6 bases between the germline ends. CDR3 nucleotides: TGTGCCAGCAGCTTAGAACAGTCCTATGGCTACACCTTC. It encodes CASSLEQSYGYTF.

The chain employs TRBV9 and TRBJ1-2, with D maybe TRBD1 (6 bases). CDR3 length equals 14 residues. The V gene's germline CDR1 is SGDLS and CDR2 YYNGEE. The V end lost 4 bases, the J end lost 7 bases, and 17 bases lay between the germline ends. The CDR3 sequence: CASSPELGTRGYTF. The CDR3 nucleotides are TGTGCCAGCAGCCCCGAGTTGGGGACACGTGGCTACACCTTC.

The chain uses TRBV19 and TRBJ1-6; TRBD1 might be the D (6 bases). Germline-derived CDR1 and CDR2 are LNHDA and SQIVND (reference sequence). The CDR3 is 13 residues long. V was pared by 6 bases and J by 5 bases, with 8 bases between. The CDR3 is CASRRTDNSPLHF. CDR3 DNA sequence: TGTGCCAGTAGGAGGACAGATAATTCACCCCTCCACTTT.

CDR3 nucleotide sequence: TGTGCCAGCTCACCATTGGGAGGTGAAAAACTGTTTTTT. This sequence encodes CASSPLGGEKLFF. The V call is TRBV18, the J call TRBJ1-4; D remains unclear. This CDR3 comprises 13 residues. V lost 2 bases to trimming and J lost 7 bases, with 8 bases between them. Germline loops: CDR1 KGHSH, CDR2 LQKENI.

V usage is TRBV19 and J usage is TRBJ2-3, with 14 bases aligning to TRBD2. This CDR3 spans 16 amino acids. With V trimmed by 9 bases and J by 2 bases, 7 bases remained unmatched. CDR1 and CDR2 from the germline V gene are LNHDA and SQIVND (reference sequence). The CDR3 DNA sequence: TGTGCCAGCGGACGGACTAGCGGGGGGTTCACAGATACGCAGTATTTT. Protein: CASGRTSGGFTDTQYF. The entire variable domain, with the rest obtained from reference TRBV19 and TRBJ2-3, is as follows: DGGITQSPKYLFRKEGQNVTLSCEQNLNHDAMYWYRQDPGQGLRLIYYSQIVNDFQKGDIAEGYSVSREKKESFPLTVTSAQKNPTAFYLCASGRTSGGFTDTQYFGPGTRLTVL.

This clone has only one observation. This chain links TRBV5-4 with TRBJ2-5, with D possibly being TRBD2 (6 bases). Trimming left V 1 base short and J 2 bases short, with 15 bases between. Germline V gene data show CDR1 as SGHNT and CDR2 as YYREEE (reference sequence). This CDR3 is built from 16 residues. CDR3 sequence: CASSLRLGVGQETQYF. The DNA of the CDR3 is TGTGCCAGCAGCTTGCGACTAGGGGTGGGGCAAGAGACCCAGTACTTC.

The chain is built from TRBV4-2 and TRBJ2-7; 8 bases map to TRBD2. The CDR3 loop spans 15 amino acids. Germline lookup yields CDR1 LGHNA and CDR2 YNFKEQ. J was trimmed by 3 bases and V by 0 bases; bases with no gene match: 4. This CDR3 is CASSQDRGTSYEQYF. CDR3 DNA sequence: TGTGCCAGCAGCCAAGATCGGGGGACTAGCTACGAGCAGTACTTC.

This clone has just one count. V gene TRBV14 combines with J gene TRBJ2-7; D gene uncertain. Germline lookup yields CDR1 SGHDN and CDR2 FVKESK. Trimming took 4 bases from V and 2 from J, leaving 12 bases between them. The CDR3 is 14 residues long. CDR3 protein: CASSLGGSPYEQYF. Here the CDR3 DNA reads TGTGCCAGCAGCCTAGGCGGATCGCCCTACGAGCAGTACTTC.